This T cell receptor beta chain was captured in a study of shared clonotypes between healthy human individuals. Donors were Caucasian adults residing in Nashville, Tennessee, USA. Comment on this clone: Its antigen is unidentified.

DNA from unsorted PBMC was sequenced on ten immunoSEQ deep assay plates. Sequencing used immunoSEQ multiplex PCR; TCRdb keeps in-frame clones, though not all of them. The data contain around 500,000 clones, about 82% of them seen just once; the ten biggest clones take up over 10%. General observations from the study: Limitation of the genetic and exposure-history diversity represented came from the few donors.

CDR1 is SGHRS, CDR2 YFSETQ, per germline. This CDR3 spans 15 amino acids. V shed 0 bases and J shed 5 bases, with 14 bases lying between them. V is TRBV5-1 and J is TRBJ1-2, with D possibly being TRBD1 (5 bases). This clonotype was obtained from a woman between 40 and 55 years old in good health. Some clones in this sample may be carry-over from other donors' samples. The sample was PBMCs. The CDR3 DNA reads TGCGCCAGCAGCTTGGATCCAGGGAACTTTTATGGCTACACCTTC. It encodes CASSLDPGNFYGYTF.